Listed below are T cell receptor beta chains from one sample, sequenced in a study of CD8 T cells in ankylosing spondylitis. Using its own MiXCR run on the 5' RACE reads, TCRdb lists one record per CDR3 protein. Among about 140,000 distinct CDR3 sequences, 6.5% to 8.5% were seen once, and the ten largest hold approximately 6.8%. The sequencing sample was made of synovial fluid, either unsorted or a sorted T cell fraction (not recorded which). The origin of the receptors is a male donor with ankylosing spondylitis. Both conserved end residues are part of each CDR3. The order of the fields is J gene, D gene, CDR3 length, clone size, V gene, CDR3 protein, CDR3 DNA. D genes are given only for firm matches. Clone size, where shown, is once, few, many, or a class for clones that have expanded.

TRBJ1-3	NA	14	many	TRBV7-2	CASSSGDSGNTIYF	TGTGCCAGCAGCTCGGGGGACTCTGGAAACACCATATATTTT
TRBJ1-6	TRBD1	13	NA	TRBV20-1	CSAGGQGVSPLHF	TGCAGTGCTGGGGGACAGGGAGTTTCACCCCTCCACTTT
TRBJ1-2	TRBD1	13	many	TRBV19	CASRTGGFYGYTF	TGTGCCAGTAGAACAGGGGGATTTTATGGCTACACCTTC
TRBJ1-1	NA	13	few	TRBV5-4	CASSLAVDTEAFF	TGTGCCAGCAGCCTCGCGGTGGACACTGAAGCTTTCTTT
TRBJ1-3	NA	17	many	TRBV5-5	CASSLAEGTLSGNTIYF	TGTGCCAGCAGCTTGGCGGAAGGAACCCTCTCTGGAAACACCATATATTTT
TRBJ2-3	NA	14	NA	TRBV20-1	CSARFKGTADTQYF	TGCAGTGCTCGCTTCAAGGGGACCGCAGATACGCAGTATTTT
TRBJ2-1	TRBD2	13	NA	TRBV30	CSLWALARNEQFF	TGTTCCCTGTGGGCACTAGCGAGGAATGAGCAGTTCTTC
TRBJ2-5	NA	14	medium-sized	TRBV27	CASSLRLGGETQYF	TGTGCCAGCAGTTTACGGCTAGGGGGAGAGACCCAGTACTTC
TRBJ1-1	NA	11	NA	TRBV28	CASSRTLEAFF	TGTGCCAGCAGTCGGACACTTGAAGCTTTCTTT
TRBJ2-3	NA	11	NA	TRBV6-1	CASSERDTQYF	TGTGCCAGCAGTGAACGGGATACGCAGTATTTT
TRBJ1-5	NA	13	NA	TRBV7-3	CASSLSQGQPQHF	TGTGCCAGCAGCTTAAGTCAGGGCCAGCCCCAGCATTTT
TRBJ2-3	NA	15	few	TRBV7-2	CASSSTRSFRYTQYF	TGTGCCAGCAGCTCCACCCGGTCTTTTCGATATACGCAGTATTTT
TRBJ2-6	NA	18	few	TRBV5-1	CASSLTTGHFSGANVLTF	TGCGCCAGCAGCTTGACTACGGGACATTTCTCTGGGGCCAACGTCCTGACTTTC
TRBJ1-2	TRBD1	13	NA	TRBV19	CASSARDRTDYTF	TGTGCCAGTAGTGCCCGGGACAGGACAGACTACACCTTC
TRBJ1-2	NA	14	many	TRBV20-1	CSASDPRTNYGYTF	TGCAGTGCTAGCGATCCCCGAACTAACTATGGCTACACCTTC
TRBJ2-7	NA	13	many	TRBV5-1	CASSLLPRGEQYF	TGCGCCAGCAGTTTACTCCCAAGGGGCGAGCAGTACTTC
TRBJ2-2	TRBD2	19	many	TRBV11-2	CASSRRTSGRATGTGELFF	TGTGCCAGCAGTCGTAGGACTAGCGGGAGGGCAACGGGCACCGGGGAGCTGTTTTTT
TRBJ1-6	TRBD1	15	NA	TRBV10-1	CASSDGQGINSPLHF	TGCGCCAGCAGTGACGGACAGGGAATTAATTCACCCCTCCACTTT
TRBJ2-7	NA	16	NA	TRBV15	CATSSGISVLPYEQYF	TGTGCCACCAGCAGTGGGATTAGCGTACTTCCCTACGAGCAGTACTTC
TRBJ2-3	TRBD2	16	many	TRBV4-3	CASSPRGAGGPGTQYF	TGCGCCAGCAGCCCAAGAGGAGCGGGAGGGCCGGGTACGCAGTATTTT
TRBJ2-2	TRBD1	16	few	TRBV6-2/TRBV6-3	CASVPGQGRSTGELFF	TGTGCCAGCGTCCCCGGACAGGGACGTTCCACCGGGGAGCTGTTTTTT
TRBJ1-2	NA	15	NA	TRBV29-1	CSVSPGHHSAGGYTF	TGCAGCGTAAGTCCGGGACACCACTCCGCGGGGGGCTACACCTTC
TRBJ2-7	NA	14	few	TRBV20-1	CSARDMGGWYEQYF	TGCAGTGCCAGAGATATGGGGGGTTGGTACGAGCAGTACTTC
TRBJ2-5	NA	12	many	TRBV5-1	CASSLGLETQYF	TGCGCCAGCAGCTTGGGTCTGGAGACCCAGTACTTC
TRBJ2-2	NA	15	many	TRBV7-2	CASSLRGGASGELFF	TGTGCCAGCAGCCTAAGGGGGGGGGCCTCCGGGGAGCTGTTTTTT
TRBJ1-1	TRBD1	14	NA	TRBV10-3	CAINGQGSNTEAFF	TGTGCCATCAACGGACAGGGGTCGAACACTGAAGCTTTCTTT
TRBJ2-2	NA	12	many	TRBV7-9	CASSSIAGELFF	TGTGCCAGCAGCTCGATCGCCGGGGAGCTGTTTTTT
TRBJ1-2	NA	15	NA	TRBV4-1	CASSPRGAMGYGYTF	TGCGCCAGCAGCCCGAGGGGGGCGATGGGGTATGGCTACACCTTC
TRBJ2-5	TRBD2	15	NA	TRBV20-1	CSARNPAGAEETQYF	TGCAGTGCTAGGAACCCAGCGGGGGCCGAGGAGACCCAGTACTTC